These T cell receptor beta chains were read from a single sample in a study of T cell responses to AZD1222 COVID-19 vaccine. The assay was immunoSEQ multiplex PCR, and TCRdb's table has in-frame clones only and misses some. Among 120,000 or so clones listed, about nine tenths were seen once. The source material was peripheral blood, sampled on day 0 of AZD1222 vaccination. These receptors came from an adult in good health. Each CDR3 is given without its conserved first and last residue.

TRBV5-1	11	TRBJ2-2	ASSLLNPGELF
TRBV7-6	13	TRBJ2-5	ASSLVGTYEETQY
TRBV7-9	14	TRBJ2-2	ASSLGVGGNTGELF
TRBV9	18	TRBJ2-4	ASSVGQGQGGSYAKNIQY
TRBV4-1	11	TRBJ1-5	ASSQGVDQPQH
TRBV6-5	13	TRBJ2-5	ASKPTGNPQETQY
TRBV13	11	TRBJ2-7	ASSLRDRYEQY
TRBV5-1	16	TRBJ2-2	ASSLFAGGAANTGELF
TRBV7-2	13	TRBJ2-5	ASSWDGRFGETQY
TRBV3-1/TRBV3-2	10	TRBJ1-1	ASSRSEGSAF
TRBV7-2	13	TRBJ2-3	ASSLGGGSMDTQY
TRBV10-3	12	TRBJ1-5	AISEGGKNQPQH
TRBV5-6	13	TRBJ2-1	ASSLAILGLNEQF
TRBV28	13	TRBJ1-2	ASSLAPRLVGGYT
TRBV28	11	TRBJ2-3	ASSLQKVDTQY
TRBV4-2	14	TRBJ1-5	ASSQVMTGGNQPQH
TRBV10-3	13	TRBJ1-3	AISESSTSGNTIY
TRBV19	14	TRBJ2-1	ASSGTSGRSYNEQF
TRBV24-1	13	TRBJ1-5	ATALGGGRNQPQH
TRBV11-2	13	TRBJ1-6	ASSLQVRAESPLH
TRBV28	13	TRBJ1-1	ASRPQTVLNTEAF
TRBV10-3	15	TRBJ2-1	AISESFSQGASNEQF
TRBV9	17	TRBJ2-4	ASSTGGQHTYQSKNIQY
TRBV18	10	TRBJ2-1	ASSPTGRTPF
TRBV28	12	TRBJ1-6	ASRGSSYNSPLH
TRBV11-2	13	TRBJ1-6	ASATESSYNSPLH
TRBV6-2/TRBV6-3	12	TRBJ1-6	ASSRSREGSPLH
TRBV13	11	TRBJ2-3	ASSFQGTDTQY
TRBV29-1	14	TRBJ2-1	SVGTRIGSSYNEQF
TRBV19	11	TRBJ2-7	ASSTSGHYEQY
TRBV5-1	11	TRBJ1-2	ASSGQENYGYT
TRBV19	10	TRBJ1-1	ASSTTWAEAF
TRBV24-1	10	TRBJ2-1	ATSEEGRRQF
TRBV7-2	15	TRBJ2-7	ASSLRGTGTSDYEQY
TRBV13	12	TRBJ2-7	ASSFGRSSYEQY
TRBV6-5	13	TRBJ1-5	ASTAQGAPNQPQH
TRBV21-1	11	TRBJ1-5	ASSGGSNQPQH
TRBV11-2	11	TRBJ1-1	ASSLSWNTEAF
TRBV5-1	13	TRBJ1-1	ASSGGQGGWTEAF
TRBV18	12	TRBJ2-5	ASSRLKGGETQY
TRBV7-2	16	TRBJ2-4	ASSLKGPPLWAKNIQY
TRBV28	12	TRBJ2-5	ASSPAGGPETQY
TRBV18	14	TRBJ2-3	ASSQQAGQSTDTQY
TRBV15	16	TRBJ2-1	ATSRGRLAGVSGNEQF
TRBV6-5	12	TRBJ1-4	ASKPRFVGEKLF